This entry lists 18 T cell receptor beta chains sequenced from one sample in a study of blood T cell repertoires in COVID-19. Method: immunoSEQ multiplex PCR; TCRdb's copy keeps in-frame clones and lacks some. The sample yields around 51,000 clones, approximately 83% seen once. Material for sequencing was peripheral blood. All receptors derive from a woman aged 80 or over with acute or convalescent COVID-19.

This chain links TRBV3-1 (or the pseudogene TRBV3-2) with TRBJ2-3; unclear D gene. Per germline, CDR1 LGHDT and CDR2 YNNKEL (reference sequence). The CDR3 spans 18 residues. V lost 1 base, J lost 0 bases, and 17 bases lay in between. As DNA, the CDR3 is TGTGCCAGCAGCCAAGGCCTCGCTGGGCGTCGTAGCACAGATACGCAGTATTTT. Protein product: CASSQGLAGRRSTDTQYF.

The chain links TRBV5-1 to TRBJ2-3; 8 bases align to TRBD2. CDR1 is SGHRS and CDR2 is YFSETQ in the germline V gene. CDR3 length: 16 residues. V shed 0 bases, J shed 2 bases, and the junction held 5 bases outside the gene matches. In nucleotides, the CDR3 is TGCGCCAGCAGCTTGGAAAGCGGGGGCCTCACAGATACGCAGTATTTT. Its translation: CASSLESGGLTDTQYF.

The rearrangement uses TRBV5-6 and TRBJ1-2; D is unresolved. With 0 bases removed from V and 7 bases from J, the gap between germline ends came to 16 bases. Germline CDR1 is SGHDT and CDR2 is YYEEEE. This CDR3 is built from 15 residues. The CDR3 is CASSLGTGSGGGYTF. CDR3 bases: TGTGCCAGCAGCTTGGGGACGGGGTCTGGTGGTGGCTACACCTTC. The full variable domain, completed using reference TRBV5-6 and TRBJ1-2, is DAGVTQSPTHLIKTRGQQVTLRCSPKSGHDTVSWYQQALGQGPQFIFQYYEEEERQRGNFPDRFSGHQFPNYSSELNVNALLLGDSALYLCASSLGTGSGGGYTFGSGTRLTVV.

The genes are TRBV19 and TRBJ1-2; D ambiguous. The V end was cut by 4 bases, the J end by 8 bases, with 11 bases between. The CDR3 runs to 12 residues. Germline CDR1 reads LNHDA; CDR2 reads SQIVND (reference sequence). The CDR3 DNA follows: TGTGCCAGTAGTAATCCCCCTTCCGGCTACACCTTC. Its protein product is CASSNPPSGYTF. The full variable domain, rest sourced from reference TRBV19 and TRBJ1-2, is DGGITQSPKYLFRKEGQNVTLSCEQNLNHDAMYWYRQDPGQGLRLIYYSQIVNDFQKGDIAEGYSVSREKKESFPLTVTSAQKNPTAFYLCASSNPPSGYTFGSGTRLTVV.

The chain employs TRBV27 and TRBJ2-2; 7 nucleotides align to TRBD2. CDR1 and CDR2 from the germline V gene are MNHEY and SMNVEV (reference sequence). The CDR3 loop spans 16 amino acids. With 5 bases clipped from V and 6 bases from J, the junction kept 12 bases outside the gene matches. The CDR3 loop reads CASSTPGRSGAGELFF. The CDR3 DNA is TGTGCCAGCAGTACGCCCGGGCGCAGCGGGGCCGGGGAGCTGTTTTTT.

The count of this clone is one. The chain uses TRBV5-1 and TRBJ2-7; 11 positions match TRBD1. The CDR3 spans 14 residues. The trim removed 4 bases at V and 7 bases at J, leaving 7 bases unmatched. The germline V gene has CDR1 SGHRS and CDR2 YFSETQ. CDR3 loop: CASSVGDRGLEQYF. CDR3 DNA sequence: TGCGCCAGCAGCGTAGGGGACAGGGGGTTAGAGCAGTACTTC.

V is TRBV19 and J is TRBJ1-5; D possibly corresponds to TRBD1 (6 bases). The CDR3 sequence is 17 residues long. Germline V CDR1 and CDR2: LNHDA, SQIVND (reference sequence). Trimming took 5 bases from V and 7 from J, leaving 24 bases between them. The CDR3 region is CASSFISGQRKGQPQHF. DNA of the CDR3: TGTGCCAGTAGTTTTATCTCCGGACAGAGGAAGGGACAGCCCCAGCATTTT. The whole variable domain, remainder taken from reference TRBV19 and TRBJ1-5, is DGGITQSPKYLFRKEGQNVTLSCEQNLNHDAMYWYRQDPGQGLRLIYYSQIVNDFQKGDIAEGYSVSREKKESFPLTVTSAQKNPTAFYLCASSFISGQRKGQPQHFGDGTRLSIL.

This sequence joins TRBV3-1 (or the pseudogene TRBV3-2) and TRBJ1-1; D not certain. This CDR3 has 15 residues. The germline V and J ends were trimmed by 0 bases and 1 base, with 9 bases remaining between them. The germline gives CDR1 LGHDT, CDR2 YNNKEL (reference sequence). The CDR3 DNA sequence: TGTGCCAGCAGCCAAGAATTGCGATGGAACACTGAAGCTTTCTTT. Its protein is CASSQELRWNTEAFF.

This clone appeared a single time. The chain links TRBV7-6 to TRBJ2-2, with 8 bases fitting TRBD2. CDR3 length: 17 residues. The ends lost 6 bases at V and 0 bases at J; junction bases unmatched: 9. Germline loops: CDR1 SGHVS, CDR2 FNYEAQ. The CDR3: CASRSEGGRSNTGELFF. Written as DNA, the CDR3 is TGTGCCAGCAGGTCTGAAGGCGGGAGGTCGAACACCGGGGAGCTGTTTTTT.

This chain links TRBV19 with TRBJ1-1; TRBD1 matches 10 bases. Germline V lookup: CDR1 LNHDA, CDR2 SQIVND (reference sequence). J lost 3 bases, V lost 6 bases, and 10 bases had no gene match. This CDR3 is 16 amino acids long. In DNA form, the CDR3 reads TGTGCCAGTAGAGGGGGGGACAGGGGTTCCTACACTGAAGCTTTCTTT. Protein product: CASRGGDRGSYTEAFF.

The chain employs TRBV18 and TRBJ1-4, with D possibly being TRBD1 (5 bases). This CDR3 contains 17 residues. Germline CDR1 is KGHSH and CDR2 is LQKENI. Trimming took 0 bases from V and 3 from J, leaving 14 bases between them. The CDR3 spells CASSPPRAGRPNEKLFF. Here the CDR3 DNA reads TGTGCCAGCTCACCACCTCGCGCGGGGCGGCCTAATGAAAAACTGTTTTTT.

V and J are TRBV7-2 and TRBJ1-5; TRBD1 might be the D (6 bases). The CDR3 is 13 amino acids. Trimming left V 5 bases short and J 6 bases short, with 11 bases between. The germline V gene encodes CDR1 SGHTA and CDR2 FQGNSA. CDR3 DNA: TGTGCCAGCAGCACGACAGGAGGTCAGCCCCAGCATTTT. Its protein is CASSTTGGQPQHF. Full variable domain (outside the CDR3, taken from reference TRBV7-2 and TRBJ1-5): GAGVSQSPSNKVTEKGKDVELRCDPISGHTALYWYRQSLGQGLEFLIYFQGNSAPDKSGLPSDRFSAERTGGSVSTLTIQRTQQEDSAVYLCASSTTGGQPQHFGDGTRLSIL.

The DNA of the CDR3 is TGCAGCGCCCAGGATGGCCCGGAGCAGTACTTC. This sequence encodes CSAQDGPEQYF. This chain uses TRBV29-1 with TRBJ2-7; D ambiguous. This CDR3 is 11 amino acids long. The germline CDR1 and CDR2 sequences are SQVTM and ANQGSEA. V was clipped by 7 bases and J by 7 bases, with 14 bases between them.

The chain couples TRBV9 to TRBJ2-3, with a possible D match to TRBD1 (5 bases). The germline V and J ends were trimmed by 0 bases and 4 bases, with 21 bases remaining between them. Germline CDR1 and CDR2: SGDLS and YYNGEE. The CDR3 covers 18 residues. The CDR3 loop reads CASSVEVGIGVTADTQYF. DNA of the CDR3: TGTGCCAGCAGCGTAGAAGTGGGTATAGGGGTTACGGCAGATACGCAGTATTTT.

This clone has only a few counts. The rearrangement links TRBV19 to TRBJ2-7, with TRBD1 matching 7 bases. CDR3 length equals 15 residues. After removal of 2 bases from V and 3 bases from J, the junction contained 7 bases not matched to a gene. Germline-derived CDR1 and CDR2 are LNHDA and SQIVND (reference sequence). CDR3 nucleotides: TGTGCCAGTAGTATAACCGACGACAGGGACTACGAGCAGTACTTC. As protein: CASSITDDRDYEQYF.

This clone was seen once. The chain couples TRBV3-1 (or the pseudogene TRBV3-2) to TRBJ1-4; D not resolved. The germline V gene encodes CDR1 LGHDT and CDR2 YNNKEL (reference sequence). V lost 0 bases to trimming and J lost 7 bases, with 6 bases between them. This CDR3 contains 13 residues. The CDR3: CASSQDSGEKLFF. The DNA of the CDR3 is TGTGCCAGCAGCCAAGATAGCGGTGAAAAACTGTTTTTT.

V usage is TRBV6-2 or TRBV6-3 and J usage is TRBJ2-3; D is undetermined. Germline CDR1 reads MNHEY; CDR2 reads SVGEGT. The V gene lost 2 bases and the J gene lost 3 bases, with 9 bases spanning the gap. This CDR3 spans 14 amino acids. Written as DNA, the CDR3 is TGTGCCAGCAGTTACACTCCGACTACAGATACGCAGTATTTT. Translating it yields CASSYTPTTDTQYF.

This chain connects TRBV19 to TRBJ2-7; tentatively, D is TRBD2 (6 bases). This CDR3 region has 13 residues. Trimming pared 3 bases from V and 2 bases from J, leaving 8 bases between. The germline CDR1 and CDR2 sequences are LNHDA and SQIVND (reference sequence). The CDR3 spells CASSIGEAYEQYF. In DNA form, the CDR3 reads TGTGCCAGTAGTATTGGGGAGGCCTACGAGCAGTACTTC.